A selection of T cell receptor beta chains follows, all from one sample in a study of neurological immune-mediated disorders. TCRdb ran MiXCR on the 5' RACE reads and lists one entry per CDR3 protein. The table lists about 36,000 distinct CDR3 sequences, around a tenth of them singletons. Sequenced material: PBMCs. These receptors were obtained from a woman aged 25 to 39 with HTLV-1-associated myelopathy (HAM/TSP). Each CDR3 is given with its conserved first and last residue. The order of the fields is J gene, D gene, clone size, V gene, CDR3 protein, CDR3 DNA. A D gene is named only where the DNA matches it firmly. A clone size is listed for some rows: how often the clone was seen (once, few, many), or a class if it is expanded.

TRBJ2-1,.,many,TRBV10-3,CAISELRVPYNEQFF,TGTGCCATCAGTGAGCTGAGGGTACCCTACAATGAGCAGTTCTTC
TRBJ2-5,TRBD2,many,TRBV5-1,CASSRGLAETQYF,TGCGCCAGCAGCCGGGGACTAGCCGAGACCCAGTACTTC
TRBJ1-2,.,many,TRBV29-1,CSVTHSSQRYTF,TGCAGCGTTACCCACAGCTCACAACGCTACACCTTC
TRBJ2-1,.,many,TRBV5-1,CASSLFSGGFGNEQFF,TGCGCCAGCAGCTTGTTCTCGGGGGGCTTTGGCAATGAGCAGTTCTTC
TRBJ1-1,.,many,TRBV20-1,CSARRVSRIEAFF,TGCAGTGCCCGGAGGGTCAGCCGTATCGAAGCTTTCTTT
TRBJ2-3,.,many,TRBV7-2,CASSKGSKDTQYF,TGTGCCAGCAGCAAGGGGAGTAAAGATACGCAGTATTTT
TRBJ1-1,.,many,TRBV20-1,CSARFRGNTEAFF,TGCAGTGCTAGGTTTAGGGGGAACACTGAAGCTTTCTTT
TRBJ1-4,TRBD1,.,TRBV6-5,CASSRDRGRVIGEKLFF,TGTGCCAGCAGTCGCGACAGGGGGCGGGTAATCGGCGAAAAACTGTTTTTT
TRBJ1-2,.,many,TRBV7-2,CASSPSGTLGGYGYTF,TGTGCCAGCAGCCCATCGGGGACTCTCGGGGGCTATGGCTACACCTTC
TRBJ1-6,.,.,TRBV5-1,CASSLAVRYSPLHF,TGCGCCAGCAGCTTGGCAGTGAGGTACTCACCCCTCCACTTT
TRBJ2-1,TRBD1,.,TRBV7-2,CASSKGQGSSYNEQFF,TGTGCCAGCAGCAAAGGACAGGGGAGCTCCTACAATGAGCAGTTCTTC
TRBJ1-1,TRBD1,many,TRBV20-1,CSARDITGEKNTEAFF,TGCAGTGCTAGAGATATAACAGGGGAGAAGAACACTGAAGCTTTCTTT
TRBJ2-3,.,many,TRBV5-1,CASSQGNPDTQYF,TGCGCCAGCAGCCAAGGAAACCCAGATACGCAGTATTTT